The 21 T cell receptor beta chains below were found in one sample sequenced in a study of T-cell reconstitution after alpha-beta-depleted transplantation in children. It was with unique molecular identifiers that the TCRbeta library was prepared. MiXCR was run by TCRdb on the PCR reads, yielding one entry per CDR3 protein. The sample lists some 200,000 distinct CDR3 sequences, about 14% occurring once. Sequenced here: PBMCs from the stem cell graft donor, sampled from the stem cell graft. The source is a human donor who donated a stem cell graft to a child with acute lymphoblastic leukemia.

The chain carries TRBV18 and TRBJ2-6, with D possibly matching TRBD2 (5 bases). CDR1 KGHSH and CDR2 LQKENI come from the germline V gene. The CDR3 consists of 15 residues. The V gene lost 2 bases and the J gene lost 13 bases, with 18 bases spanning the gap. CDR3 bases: TGTGCCAGCTCACCAGGCCGAGGCGGGTCGGGGGTCCTGACTTTC. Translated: CASSPGRGGSGVLTF.

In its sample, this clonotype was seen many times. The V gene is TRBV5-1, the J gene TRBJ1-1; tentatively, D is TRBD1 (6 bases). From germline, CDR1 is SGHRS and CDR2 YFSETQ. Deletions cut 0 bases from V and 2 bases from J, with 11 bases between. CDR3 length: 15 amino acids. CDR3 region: CASSLGSGENTEAFF. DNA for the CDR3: TGCGCCAGCAGCTTGGGGTCAGGGGAAAACACTGAAGCTTTCTTT.

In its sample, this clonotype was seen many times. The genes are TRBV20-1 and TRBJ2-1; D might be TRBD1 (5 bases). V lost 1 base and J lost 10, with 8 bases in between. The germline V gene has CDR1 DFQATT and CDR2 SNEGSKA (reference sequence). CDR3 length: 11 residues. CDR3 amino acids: CSARGQGEQFF. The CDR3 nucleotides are TGCAGTGCTAGAGGGCAGGGAGAGCAGTTCTTC.

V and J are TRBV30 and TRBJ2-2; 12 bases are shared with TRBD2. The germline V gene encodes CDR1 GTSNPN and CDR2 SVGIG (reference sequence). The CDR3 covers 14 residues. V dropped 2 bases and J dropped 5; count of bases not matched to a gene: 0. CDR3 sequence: CAWSTSGRTGELFF. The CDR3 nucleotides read TGTGCCTGGAGTACTAGCGGGAGGACCGGGGAGCTGTTTTTT. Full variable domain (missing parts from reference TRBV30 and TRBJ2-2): SQTIHQWPATLVQPVGSPLSLECTVEGTSNPNLYWYRQAAGRGLQLLFYSVGIGQISSEVPQNLSASRPQDRQFILSSKKLLLSDSGFYLCAWSTSGRTGELFFGEGSRLTVL.

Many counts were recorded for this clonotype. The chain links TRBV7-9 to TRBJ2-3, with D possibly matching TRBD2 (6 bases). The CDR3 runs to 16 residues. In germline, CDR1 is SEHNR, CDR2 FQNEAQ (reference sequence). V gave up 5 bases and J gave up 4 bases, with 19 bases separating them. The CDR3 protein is CASSPTLTRVADTQYF. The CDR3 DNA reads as TGTGCCAGCAGCCCCACCCTGACTAGGGTAGCAGATACGCAGTATTTT. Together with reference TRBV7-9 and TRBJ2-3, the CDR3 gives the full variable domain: DTGVSQNPRHKITKRGQNVTFRCDPISEHNRLYWYRQTLGQGPEFLTYFQNEAQLEKSRLLSDRFSAERPKGSFSTLEIQRTEQGDSAMYLCASSPTLTRVADTQYFGPGTRLTVL.

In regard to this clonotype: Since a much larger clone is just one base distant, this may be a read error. Written as DNA, the CDR3 is TGCAGTGCTAGCAGGGTTGGGCCTCACGAGCAGTGCTTC. This encodes CSASRVGPHEQCF. The rearrangement joins TRBV20-1 to TRBJ2-7, with D possibly matching TRBD1 (5 bases). This CDR3 contains 13 residues. Per the germline V gene, CDR1 is DFQATT and CDR2 is SNEGSKA (reference sequence).

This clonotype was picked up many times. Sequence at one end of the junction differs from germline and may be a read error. DNA of the CDR3: TGTGCTAGCAGCCCAGACCGGGAGAATGAGCAGTTCTTC. Translated: CASSPDRENEQFF. V gene TRBV7-7 combines with J gene TRBJ2-1; the D gene is possibly TRBD2 (6 bases). The CDR3 spans 13 residues. Germline CDR1 and CDR2: SSHAT and FNYEAQ (reference sequence).

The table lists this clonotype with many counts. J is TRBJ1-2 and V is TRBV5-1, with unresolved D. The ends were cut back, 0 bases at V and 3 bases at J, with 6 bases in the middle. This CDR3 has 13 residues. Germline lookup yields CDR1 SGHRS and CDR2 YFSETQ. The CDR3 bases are TGCGCCAGCAGCTTGGGGGAGGACTATGGCTACACCTTC. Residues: CASSLGEDYGYTF. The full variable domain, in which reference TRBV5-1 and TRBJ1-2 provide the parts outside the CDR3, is KAGVTQTPRYLIKTRGQQVTLSCSPISGHRSVSWYQQTPGQGLQFLFEYFSETQRNKGNFPGRFSGRQFSNSRSEMNVSTLELGDSALYLCASSLGEDYGYTFGSGTRLTVV.

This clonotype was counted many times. This chain's CDR3 is CASSLETALSGANVLTF. The DNA of the CDR3 is TGCGCCAGCAGCTTGGAGACGGCGCTCTCTGGGGCCAACGTCCTGACTTTC. This chain connects TRBV5-1 to TRBJ2-6; D not resolved. The germline gives CDR1 SGHRS, CDR2 YFSETQ. The CDR3 covers 17 residues. V shed 0 bases and J shed 0 bases, with 10 bases lying between them.

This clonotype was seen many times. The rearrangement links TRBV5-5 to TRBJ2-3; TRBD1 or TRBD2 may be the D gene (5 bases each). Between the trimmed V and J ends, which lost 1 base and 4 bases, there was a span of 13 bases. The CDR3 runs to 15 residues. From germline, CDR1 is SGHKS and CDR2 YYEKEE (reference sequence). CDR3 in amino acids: CASSLSPPGPDTQYF. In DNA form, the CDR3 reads TGTGCCAGCAGCTTGAGTCCGCCGGGGCCAGATACGCAGTATTTT.

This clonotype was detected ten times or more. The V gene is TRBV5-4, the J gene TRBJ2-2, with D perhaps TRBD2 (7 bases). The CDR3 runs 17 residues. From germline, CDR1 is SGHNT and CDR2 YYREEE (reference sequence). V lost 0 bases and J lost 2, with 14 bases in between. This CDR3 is CASSLARGGSNTGELFF. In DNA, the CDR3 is TGTGCCAGCAGCTTGGCCAGGGGCGGGAGTAACACCGGGGAGCTGTTTTTT.

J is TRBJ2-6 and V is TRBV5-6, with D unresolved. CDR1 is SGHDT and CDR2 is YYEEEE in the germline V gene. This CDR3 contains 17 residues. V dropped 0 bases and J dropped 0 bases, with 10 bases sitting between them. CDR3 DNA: TGTGCCAGCAGCTTGGGATATAGAATCTCTGGGGCCAACGTCCTGACTTTC. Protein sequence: CASSLGYRISGANVLTF.

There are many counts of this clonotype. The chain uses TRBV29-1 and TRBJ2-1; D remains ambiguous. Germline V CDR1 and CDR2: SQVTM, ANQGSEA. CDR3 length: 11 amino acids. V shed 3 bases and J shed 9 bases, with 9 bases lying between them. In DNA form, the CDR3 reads TGCAGCGTTGACGCCTTGGCTGAGCAGTTCTTC. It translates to CSVDALAEQFF.

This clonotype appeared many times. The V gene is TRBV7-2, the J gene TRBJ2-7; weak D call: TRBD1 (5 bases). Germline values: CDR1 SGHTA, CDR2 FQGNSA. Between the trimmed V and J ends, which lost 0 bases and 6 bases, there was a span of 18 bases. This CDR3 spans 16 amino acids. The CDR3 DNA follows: TGTGCCAGCAGCTTAGCGCTTGGGGCCAGCTTGGGCGAGCAGTACTTC. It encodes CASSLALGASLGEQYF. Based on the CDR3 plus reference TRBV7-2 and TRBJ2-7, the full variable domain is GAGVSQSPSNKVTEKGKDVELRCDPISGHTALYWYRQSLGQGLEFLIYFQGNSAPDKSGLPSDRFSAERTGGSVSTLTIQRTQQEDSAVYLCASSLALGASLGEQYFGPGTRLTVT.

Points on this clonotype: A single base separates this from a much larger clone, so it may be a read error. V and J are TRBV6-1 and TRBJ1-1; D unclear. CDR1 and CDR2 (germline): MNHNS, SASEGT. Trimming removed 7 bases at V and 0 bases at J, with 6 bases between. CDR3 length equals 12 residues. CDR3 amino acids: CASTGLNTEAFF. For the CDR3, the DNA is TGTGCCAGCACAGGTCTGAACACTGAAGCTTTCTTT.

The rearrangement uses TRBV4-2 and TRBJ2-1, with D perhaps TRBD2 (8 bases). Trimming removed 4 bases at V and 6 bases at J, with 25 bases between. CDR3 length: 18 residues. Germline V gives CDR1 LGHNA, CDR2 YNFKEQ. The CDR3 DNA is TGTGCCAGCAGCCTACAGGGGTCTAGGGCGGGAGGTGTCAATGAGCAGTTCTTC. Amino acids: CASSLQGSRAGGVNEQFF.

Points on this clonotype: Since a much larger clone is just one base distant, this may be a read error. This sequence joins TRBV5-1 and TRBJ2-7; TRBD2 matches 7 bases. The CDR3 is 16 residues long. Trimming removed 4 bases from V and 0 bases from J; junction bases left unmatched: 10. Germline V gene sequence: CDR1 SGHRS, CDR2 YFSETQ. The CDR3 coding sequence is TGCGCCAGCAGCCCCCGGGGACTAAGGTTCTCCTACGAGCAGTACTTC. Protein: CASSPRGLRFSYEQYF.

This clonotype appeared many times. CDR3 amino acids: CASSLGLADEQFF. CDR3 coding DNA: TGTGCCAGCAGCCTCGGACTAGCGGATGAGCAGTTCTTC. V and J are TRBV11-2 and TRBJ2-1, with 10 bases that match TRBD2. Losses at the gene ends were 5 bases for V and 8 bases for J; bases not matched to a gene: 3. Germline V gives CDR1 SGHAT, CDR2 FQNNGV. The CDR3 is 13 amino acids.

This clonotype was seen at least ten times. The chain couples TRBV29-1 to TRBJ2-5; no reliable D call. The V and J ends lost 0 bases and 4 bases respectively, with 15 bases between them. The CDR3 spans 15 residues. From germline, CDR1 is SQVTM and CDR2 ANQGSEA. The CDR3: CSVEDRNGPSETQYF. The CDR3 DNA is TGCAGCGTTGAAGATCGGAACGGACCGTCAGAGACCCAGTACTTC.

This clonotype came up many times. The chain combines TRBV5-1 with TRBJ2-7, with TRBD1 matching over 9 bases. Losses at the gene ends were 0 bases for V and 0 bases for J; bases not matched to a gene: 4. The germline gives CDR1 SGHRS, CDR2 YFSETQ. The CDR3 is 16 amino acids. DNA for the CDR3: TGCGCCAGCAGCTTGGAGGGGACAGGGCACTCCTACGAGCAGTACTTC. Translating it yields CASSLEGTGHSYEQYF.

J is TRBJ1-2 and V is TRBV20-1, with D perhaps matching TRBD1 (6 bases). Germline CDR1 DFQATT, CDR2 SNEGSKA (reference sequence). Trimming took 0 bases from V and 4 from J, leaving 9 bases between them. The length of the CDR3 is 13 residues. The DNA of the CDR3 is TGCAGTGCTAGAGAGACAGGTGGCTATGGCTACACCTTC. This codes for CSARETGGYGYTF.